One T cell receptor beta chain is described in this entry. Preparing the TCRbeta library involved the use of unique molecular identifiers. One entry per CDR3 protein, called by TCRdb with MiXCR from the PCR reads. Of approximately 510,000 distinct CDR3 sequences in the sample, 15% to 20% are singletons; the top ten hold approximately 3%. CDR3 length: 17 residues. The V gene end was trimmed by 4 bases and the J gene end by 5 bases; junction bases not matched to a gene: 16. CDR1 is SGHRS, CDR2 YFSETQ, per germline. This entry comes from a study of T-cell reconstitution after alpha-beta-depleted transplantation in children.

This rearrangement joins TRBV5-1 to TRBJ2-5, with 8 bases lining up with TRBD1. The receptor was isolated from a human donor who donated a stem cell graft to a child with acute lymphoblastic leukemia. The sequencing here drew on PBMCs from the stem cell graft donor, taken from the stem cell graft. In DNA form, the CDR3 reads TGCGCCAGCAGCCCTGGACAGGGCCCCGATCAGGGGGAGACCCAGTACTTC. Amino acids: CASSPGQGPDQGETQYF.